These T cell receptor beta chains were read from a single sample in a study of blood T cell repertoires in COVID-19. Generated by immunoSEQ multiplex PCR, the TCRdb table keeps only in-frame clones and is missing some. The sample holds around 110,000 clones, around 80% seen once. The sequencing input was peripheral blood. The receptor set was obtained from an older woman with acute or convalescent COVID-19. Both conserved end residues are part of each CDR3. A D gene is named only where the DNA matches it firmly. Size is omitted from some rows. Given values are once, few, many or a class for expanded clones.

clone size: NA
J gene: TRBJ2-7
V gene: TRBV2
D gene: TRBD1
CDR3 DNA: TGTGCCAGCATGGAGACAGGGTTGGGCGAGCAGTACTTC
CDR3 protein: CASMETGLGEQYF

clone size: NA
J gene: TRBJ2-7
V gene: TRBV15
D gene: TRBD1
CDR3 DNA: TGTGCCACCAGCTCTCGGACAGGGTCGTACGAGCAGTACTTC
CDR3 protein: CATSSRTGSYEQYF

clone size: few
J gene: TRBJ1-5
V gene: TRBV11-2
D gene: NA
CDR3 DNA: TGTGCCAGCAGCCCCGCAGGCAGCAATCAGCCCCAGCATTTT
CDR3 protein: CASSPAGSNQPQHF

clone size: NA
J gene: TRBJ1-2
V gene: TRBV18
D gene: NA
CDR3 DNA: TGTGCCAGCTCACCGAGTCTTGAACGCATCTATGGCTACACCTTC
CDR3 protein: CASSPSLERIYGYTF

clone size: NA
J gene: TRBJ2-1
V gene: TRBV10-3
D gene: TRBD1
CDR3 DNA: TGTGCCATCAGGACCGACAGGGGGAGCTACAATGAGCAGTTCTTC
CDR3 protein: CAIRTDRGSYNEQFF

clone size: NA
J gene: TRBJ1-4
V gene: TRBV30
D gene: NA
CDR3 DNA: TGTGCCTGGAGTGTACAGAACAGCTGGAATGAAAAACTGTTTTTT
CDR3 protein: CAWSVQNSWNEKLFF

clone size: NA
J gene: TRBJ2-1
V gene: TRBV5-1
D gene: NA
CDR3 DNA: TGCGCCAGCAGCTCTAGGCTACCCTCCTACAATGAGCAGTTCTTC
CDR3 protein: CASSSRLPSYNEQFF

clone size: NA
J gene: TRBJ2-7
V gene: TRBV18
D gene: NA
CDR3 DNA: TGTGCCAGCTCACTGACACAGTCGGCGAGCTCCTACGAGCAGTACTTC
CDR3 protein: CASSLTQSASSYEQYF

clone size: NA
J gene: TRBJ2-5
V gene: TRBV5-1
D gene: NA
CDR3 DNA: TGCGCCAGCGCGTCACTCGAGCAGGGCTTGGAAGAGACCCAGTACTTC
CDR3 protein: CASASLEQGLEETQYF

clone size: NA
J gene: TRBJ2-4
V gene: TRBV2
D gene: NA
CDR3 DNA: TGTGCCAGCAGCGCAATCCCACGGGTCAAAAACATTCAGTACTTC
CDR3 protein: CASSAIPRVKNIQYF

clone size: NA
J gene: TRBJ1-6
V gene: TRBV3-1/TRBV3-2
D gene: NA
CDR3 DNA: TGTGCCAGCAGCCAAGGCAACCCGGGACATGAAACTAATTCACCCCTCCACTTT
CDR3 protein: CASSQGNPGHETNSPLHF

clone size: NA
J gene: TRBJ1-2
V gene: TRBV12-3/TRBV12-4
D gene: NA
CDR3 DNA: TGTGCCAGCAGTTTTTCCCAGGGTGTTGGCTACACCTTC
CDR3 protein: CASSFSQGVGYTF

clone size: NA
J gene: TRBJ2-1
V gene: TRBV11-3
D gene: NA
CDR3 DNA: TGTGCCAGCAGCTTAGGTTTAAGAGCGGGCAATGAGCAGTTCTTC
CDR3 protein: CASSLGLRAGNEQFF

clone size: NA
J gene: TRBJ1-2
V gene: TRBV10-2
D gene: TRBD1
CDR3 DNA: TGCGCCAGCAGTCCCCGGGACAGGGGGTTCACCTTC
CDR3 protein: CASSPRDRGFTF

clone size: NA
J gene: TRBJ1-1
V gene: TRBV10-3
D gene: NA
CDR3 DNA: TGTGCCATCAGTGAGGACAGTTTTGAAGCTTTCTTT
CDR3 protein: CAISEDSFEAFF

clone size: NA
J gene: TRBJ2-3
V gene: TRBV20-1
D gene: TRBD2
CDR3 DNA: TGCAGTGCTAGTGTGACTAGCGGGGGGTTCACAGATACGCAGTATTTT
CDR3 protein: CSASVTSGGFTDTQYF

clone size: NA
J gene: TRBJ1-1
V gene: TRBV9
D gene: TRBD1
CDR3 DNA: TGTGCCAGCAGCGTAGTGACGGGACAGTCTGAAGCTTTCTTT
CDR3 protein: CASSVVTGQSEAFF